This T cell receptor beta chain was sequenced for a study of tumor-infiltrating lymphocytes in primary liver carcinoma. In the study overall: By surgical resection, the patients were treated for their primary liver carcinoma.

Starting material of about 450 ng total RNA yielded TCR beta cDNA via a constant-region primer. Each TCR beta library was derived from three nested multiplex PCR rounds that employed slightly modified ARM-PCR. Primers for the first two PCR rounds were TRBV1-TRBV30 forward primers and a C-beta reverse primer (approximately 10 cycles per round). From the multiplex PCR reads, TCRdb called clonotypes with MiXCR, one entry per CDR3 protein. The sample has about 320,000 distinct CDR3 sequences, approximately 60% seen once. Trimming pared 6 bases from V and 7 bases from J, leaving 12 bases between. Germline lookup yields CDR1 SGHVS and CDR2 FQNEAQ. This CDR3 has 12 residues. Germline DNA was also extracted, with blood RNA taken from unsorted whole blood.

This sequence was found in a man aged 40-49 years with primary liver carcinoma and hepatitis B virus infection. Sequenced: peripheral blood. The chain uses TRBV7-8 and TRBJ2-5; D uncertain. CDR3 residues: CASSSLWGTQYF. In nucleotides, the CDR3 is TGTGCCAGCAGTTCACTCTGGGGGACCCAGTACTTC.